The 5 T cell receptor beta chains presented below share a single source sample, sequenced in a study of T cells in women clearing cervical HPV infection. The table came from immunoSEQ multiplex PCR; TCRdb's copy has only in-frame clones and leaves some out. This repertoire comprises 20,000 to 25,000 clones; its ten largest clones make up more than 8%. The material sequenced was blood buffy coat. Receptors originate from a woman between 18 and 70 years old with a cervical HPV16 infection that either progressed to CIN3+ or cleared (not recorded which).

About this clone: The sequenced fragment ends 3 residues before the CDR3 boundary, so the rest is inferred from the germline J gene. This chain joins TRBV19 and TRBJ1-2; D might be TRBD1 (6 bases). The CDR3 is 18 amino acids. CDR1 and CDR2 from the germline V gene are LNHDA and SQIVND (reference sequence). This chain's CDR3 is CASSIRGLAGANTDTYTF. CDR3 bases read: TGTGCCAGTAGTATCAGGGGACTAGCGGGCGCCAACACAGATACC.

The CDR3 reads CASSPPVNTEAFF. The covered CDR3 bases are TGTGCCAGCTCACCGCCAGTGAACACTGAA. The J gene is TRBJ1-1, the V gene TRBV18; no reliable D call. Read data end 3 residues before the CDR3 end; the end is taken from the germline J gene. V shed 3 bases and J shed 0 bases, with 5 bases lying between them. The CDR3 has 13 residues. The germline V gene encodes CDR1 KGHSH and CDR2 LQKENI.

On this clone itself: At one end the junction does not follow the germline gene, possibly because of a read error. The read ends 3 residues before the CDR3 terminus; that terminus is restored from the germline J gene. The chain recombines TRBV5-1 with TRBJ2-2; maybe TRBD2 (6 bases). From germline, CDR1 is SGHRS and CDR2 YFSETQ. CDR3 size: 15 residues. The DNA read from the CDR3 is TGCGCCAGCAGCTTGGACCAGGTTAACACCGGGGGG. Amino acid sequence: CASSLDQVNTGG. The CDR3, in full, reads CASSLDQVNTGGLFF.

Concerning this clone itself: Read coverage stops 3 residues before the CDR3 terminus; the germline J gene supplies the remainder. The gene calls are TRBV20-1 and TRBJ2-3; 9 bases are a match to TRBD2. J was trimmed by 4 bases and V by 0 bases; bases with no gene match: 8. CDR3 length: 16 residues. The germline CDR1 and CDR2 sequences are DFQATT and SNEGSKA (reference sequence). The CDR3 here is CSARDPISGGPDTQYF. The sequenced part of the CDR3 DNA is TGCAGTGCTAGAGACCCGATTAGCGGGGGACCAGATACG.

Worth noting for this clone: Read coverage stops 3 residues before the CDR3 terminus; the germline J gene supplies the remainder. This chain links TRBV7-3 with TRBJ2-1; D perhaps matches TRBD2 (6 bases). Germline assignment: CDR1 SGHTA and CDR2 FQGTGA. V dropped 4 bases and J dropped 8 bases, with 15 bases sitting between them. There are 14 residues in the CDR3. The CDR3 region is CASSSGGPRYEQFF. The CDR3 DNA, read in part, is TGTGCCAGCAGCTCAGGAGGGCCGAGGTATGAG.